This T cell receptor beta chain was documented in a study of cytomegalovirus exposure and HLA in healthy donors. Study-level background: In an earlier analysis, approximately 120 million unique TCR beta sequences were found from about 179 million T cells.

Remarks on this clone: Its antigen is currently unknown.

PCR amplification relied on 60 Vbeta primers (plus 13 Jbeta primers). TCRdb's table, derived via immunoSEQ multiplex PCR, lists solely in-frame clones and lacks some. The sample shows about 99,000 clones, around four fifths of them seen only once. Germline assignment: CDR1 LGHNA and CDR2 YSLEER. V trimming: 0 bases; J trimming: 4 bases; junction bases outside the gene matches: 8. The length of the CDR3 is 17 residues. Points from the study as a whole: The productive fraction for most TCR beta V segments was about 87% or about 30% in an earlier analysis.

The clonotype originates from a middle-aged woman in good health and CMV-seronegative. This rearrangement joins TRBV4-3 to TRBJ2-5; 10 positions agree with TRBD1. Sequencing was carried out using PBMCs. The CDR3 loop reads CASSQESDRGWGETQYF. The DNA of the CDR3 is TGCGCCAGCAGCCAAGAATCGGACAGGGGGTGGGGAGAGACCCAGTACTTC.